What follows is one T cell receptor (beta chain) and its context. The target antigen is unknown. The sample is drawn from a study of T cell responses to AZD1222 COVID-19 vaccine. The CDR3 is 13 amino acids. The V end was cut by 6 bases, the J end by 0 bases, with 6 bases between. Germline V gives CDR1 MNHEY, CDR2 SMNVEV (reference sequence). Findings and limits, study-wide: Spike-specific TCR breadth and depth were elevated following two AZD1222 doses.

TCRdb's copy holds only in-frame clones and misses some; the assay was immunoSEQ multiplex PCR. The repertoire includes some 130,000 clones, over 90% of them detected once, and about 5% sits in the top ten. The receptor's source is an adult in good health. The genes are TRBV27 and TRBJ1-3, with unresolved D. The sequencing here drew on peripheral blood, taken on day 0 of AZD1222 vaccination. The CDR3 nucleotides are TGTGCCAGCAGGCCTTACTCTGGAAACACCATATATTTT. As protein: CASRPYSGNTIYF.